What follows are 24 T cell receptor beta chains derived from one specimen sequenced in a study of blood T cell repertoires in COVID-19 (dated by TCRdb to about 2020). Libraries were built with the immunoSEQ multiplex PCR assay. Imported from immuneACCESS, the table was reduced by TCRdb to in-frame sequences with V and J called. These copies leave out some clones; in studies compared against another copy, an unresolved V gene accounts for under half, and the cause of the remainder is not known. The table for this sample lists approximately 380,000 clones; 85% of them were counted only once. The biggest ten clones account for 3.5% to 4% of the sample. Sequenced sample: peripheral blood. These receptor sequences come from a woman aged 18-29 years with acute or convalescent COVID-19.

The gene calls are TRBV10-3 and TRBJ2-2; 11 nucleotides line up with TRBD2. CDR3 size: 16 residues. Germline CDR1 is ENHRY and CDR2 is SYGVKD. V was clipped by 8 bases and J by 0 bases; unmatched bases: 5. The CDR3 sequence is CAIGPSGGTNTGELFF. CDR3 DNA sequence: TGTGCCATCGGGCCTAGCGGGGGGACGAACACCGGGGAGCTGTTTTTT.

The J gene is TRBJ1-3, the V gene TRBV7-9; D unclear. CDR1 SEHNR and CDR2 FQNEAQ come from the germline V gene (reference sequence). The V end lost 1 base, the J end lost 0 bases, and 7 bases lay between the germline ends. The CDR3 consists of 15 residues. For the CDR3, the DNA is TGTGCCAGCAGCTTAGGCGGCATCTCTGGAAACACCATATATTTT. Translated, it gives CASSLGGISGNTIYF.

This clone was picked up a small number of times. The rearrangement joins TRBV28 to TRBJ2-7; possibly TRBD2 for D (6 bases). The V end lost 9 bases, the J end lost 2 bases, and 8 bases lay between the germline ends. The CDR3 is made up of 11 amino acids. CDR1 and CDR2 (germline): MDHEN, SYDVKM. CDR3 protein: CASQRAYEQYF. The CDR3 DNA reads TGTGCCAGTCAGCGGGCCTACGAGCAGTACTTC.

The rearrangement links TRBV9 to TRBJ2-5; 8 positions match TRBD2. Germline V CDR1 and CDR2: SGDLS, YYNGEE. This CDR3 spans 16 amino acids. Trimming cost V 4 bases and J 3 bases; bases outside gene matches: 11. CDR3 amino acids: CASSPTGRGEEETQYF. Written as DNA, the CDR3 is TGTGCCAGCAGCCCCACCGGGCGGGGGGAGGAAGAGACCCAGTACTTC.

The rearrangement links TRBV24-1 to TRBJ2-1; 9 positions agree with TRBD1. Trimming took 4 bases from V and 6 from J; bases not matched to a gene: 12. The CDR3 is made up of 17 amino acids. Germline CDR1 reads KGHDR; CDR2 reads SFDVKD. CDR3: CATSDPKRQGGINEQFF. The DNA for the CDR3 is TGTGCCACCAGTGACCCCAAAAGACAGGGGGGTATCAATGAGCAGTTCTTC.

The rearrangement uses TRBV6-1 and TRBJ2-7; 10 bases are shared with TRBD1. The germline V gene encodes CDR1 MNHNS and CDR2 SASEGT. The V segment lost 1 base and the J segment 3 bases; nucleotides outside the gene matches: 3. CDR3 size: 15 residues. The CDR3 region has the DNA TGTGCCAGCAGTGAAGACGGGACAGGGGTCTACGAGCAGTACTTC. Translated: CASSEDGTGVYEQYF.

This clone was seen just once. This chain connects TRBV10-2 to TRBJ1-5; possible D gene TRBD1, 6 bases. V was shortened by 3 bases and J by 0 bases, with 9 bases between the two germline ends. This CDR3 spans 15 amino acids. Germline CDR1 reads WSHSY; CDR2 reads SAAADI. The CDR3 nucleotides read TGCGCCAGCAGTGACGGACAGTATAGCAATCAGCCCCAGCATTTT. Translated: CASSDGQYSNQPQHF.

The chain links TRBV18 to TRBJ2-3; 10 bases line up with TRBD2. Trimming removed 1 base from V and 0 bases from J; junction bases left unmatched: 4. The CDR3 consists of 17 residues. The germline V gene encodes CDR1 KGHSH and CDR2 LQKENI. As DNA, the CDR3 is TGTGCCAGCTCACCACAGGTAGCGGGAGGAAGCACAGATACGCAGTATTTT. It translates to CASSPQVAGGSTDTQYF.

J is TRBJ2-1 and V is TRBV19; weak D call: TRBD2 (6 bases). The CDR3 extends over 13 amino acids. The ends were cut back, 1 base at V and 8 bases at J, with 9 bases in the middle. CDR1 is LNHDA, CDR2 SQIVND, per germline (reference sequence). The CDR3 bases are TGTGCCAGTAGTATAGGTCGGGAGTATGAGCAGTTCTTC. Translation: CASSIGREYEQFF.

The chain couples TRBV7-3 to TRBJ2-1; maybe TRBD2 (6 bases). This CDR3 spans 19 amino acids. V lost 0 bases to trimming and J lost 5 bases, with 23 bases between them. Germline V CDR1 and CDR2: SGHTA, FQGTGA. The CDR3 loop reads CASSLTPDPTGTGNNEQFF. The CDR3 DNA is TGTGCCAGCAGCTTAACTCCTGACCCGACGGGGACTGGGAACAATGAGCAGTTCTTC.

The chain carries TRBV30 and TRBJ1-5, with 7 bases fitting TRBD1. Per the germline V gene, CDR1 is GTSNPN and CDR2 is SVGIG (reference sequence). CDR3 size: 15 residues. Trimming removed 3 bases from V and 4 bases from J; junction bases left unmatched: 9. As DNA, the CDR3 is TGTGCCTGGAGCAGGGGGAGAAGGATAAATCAGCCCCAGCATTTT. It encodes CAWSRGRRINQPQHF.

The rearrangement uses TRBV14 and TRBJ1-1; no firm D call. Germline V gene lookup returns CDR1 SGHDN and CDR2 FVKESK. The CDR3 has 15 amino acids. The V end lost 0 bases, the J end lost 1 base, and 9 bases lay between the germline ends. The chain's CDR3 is CASSQEVGENTEAFF. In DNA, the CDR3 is TGTGCCAGCAGCCAAGAGGTCGGGGAGAACACTGAAGCTTTCTTT.

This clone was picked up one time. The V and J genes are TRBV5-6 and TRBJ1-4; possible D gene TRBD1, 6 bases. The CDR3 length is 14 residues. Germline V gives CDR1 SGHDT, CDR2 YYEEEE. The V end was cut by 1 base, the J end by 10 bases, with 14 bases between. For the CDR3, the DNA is TGTGCCAGCAGCTTGACAGGGTCGTTTGGAAAACTGTTTTTT. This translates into CASSLTGSFGKLFF.

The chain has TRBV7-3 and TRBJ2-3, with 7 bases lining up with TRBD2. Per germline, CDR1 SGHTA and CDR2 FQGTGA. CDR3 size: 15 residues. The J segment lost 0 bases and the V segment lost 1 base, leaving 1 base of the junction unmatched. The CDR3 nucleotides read TGTGCCAGCAGCTTAAGCGGGAGTAGCACAGATACGCAGTATTTT. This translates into CASSLSGSSTDTQYF.

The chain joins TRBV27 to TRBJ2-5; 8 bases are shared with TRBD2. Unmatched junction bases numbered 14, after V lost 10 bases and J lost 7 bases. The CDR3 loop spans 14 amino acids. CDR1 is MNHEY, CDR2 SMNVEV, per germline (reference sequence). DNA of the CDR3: TGTGCCACCGCGGGGGGCCGGCCCGGGGCGACCCAGTACTTC. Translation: CATAGGRPGATQYF.

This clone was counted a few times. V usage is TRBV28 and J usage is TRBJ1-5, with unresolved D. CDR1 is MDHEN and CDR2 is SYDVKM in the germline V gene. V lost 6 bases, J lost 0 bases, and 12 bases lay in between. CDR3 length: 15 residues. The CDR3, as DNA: TGTGCCAGCAGCCCCGACACCGATAGCAATCAGCCCCAGCATTTT. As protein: CASSPDTDSNQPQHF.

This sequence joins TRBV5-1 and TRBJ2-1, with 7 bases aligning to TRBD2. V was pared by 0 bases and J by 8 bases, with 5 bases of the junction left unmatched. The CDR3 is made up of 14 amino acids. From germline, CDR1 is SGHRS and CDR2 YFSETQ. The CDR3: CASSLDSGWDEQFF. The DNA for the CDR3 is TGCGCCAGCAGCTTGGATAGCGGGTGGGATGAGCAGTTCTTC.

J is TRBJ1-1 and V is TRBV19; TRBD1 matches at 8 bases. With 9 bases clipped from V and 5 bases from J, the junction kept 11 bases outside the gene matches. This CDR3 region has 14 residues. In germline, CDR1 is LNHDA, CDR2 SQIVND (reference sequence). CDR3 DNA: TGTGCCAGCCGAGGGGACAGGAGGGGAACTGAAGCTTTCTTT. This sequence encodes CASRGDRRGTEAFF.

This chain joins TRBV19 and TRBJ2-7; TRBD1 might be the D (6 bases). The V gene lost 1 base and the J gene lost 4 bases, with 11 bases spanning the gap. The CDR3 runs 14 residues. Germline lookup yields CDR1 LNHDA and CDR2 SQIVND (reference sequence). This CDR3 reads CASSIATTGYEQYF. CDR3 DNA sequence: TGTGCCAGTAGTATAGCAACTACAGGGTACGAGCAGTACTTC.

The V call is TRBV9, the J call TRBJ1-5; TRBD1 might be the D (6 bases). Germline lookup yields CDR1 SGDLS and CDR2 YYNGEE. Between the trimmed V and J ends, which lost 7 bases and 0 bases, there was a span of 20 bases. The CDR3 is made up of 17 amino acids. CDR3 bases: TGTGCCAGCCCAGGGGCCCCTATGTTCTATAGCAATCAGCCCCAGCATTTT. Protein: CASPGAPMFYSNQPQHF.

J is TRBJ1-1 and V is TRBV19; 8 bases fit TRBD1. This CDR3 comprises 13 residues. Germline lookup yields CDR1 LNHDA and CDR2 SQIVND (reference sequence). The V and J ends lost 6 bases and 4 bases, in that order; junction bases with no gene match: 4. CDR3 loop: CASSRDRSTEAFF. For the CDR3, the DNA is TGTGCCAGTAGCAGGGACAGGTCCACTGAAGCTTTCTTT.

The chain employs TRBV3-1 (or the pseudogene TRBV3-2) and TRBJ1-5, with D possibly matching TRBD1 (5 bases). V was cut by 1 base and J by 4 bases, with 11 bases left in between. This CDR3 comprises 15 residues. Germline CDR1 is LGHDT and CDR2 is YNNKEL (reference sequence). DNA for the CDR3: TGTGCCAGCAGCCAAGTATTTAGGGGAAATCAGCCCCAGCATTTT. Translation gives CASSQVFRGNQPQHF.

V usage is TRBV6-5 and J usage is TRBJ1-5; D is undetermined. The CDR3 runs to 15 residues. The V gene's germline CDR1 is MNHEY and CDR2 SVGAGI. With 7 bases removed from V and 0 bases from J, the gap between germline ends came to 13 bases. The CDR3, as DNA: TGTGCCAGCACTACAGCCAGCTATAGCAATCAGCCCCAGCATTTT. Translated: CASTTASYSNQPQHF.

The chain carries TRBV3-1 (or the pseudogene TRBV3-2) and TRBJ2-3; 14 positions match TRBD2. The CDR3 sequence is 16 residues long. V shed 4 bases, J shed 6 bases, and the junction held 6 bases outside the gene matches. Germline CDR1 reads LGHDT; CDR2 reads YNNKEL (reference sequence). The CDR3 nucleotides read TGTGCCAGCAGCCCGACTAGCGGGAGGGCATGGGATACGCAGTATTTT. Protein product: CASSPTSGRAWDTQYF.